The rows below give T cell receptor beta chains drawn from one sample of a study of response to subunit inactivated influenza vaccine. TCRdb re-analysed the RT-PCR reads in MiXCR, keeping a single row per CDR3 protein. The table shows 700,000 to 800,000 distinct CDR3 sequences, with about 18% occurring only once. Specimen: PBMCs from blood, collected 5 to 6 days after vaccination. The receptors originated from a man aged 50-60 years who received an inactivated influenza vaccine. Each CDR3 is given without its conserved first and last residue.

>TRBV11-2
ASSLRGGVEQY
>TRBV20-1
SALTSGRGTDTQY
>TRBV10-3
AIKGLAATSGANVLT
>TRBV20-1
SARDLRGRYNEQF
>TRBV29-1
SVGGRVQETQY
>TRBV7-2
ASSHNRPRQDTQY
>TRBV5-1
ASRTGVLAGLQETQY
>TRBV20-1
SVPGLAGNTGELF
>TRBV5-1
ASRSGLANGELF
>TRBV20-1
SATTSGSYEQY
>TRBV20-1
SARSTASPMHEQF
>TRBV7-2
ASSFLPSLISNQPQH
>TRBV4-1
ASSQDMTYAGEQY
>TRBV20-1
SAPHGPASKAF
>TRBV4-3
ASSQGGGGSYNEQF